The source of this TCR beta chain is a study of T-cell reconstitution after alpha-beta-depleted transplantation in children. This clonotype has a handful of counts. Preparation of the TCRbeta library used unique molecular identifiers. MiXCR, run by TCRdb on the PCR reads, gives a single entry per CDR3 protein. The table includes approximately 400,000 distinct CDR3 sequences, about 11% detected once. The CDR3 consists of 15 residues. With 6 bases clipped from V and 3 bases from J, the junction kept 8 bases outside the gene matches. Germline assignment: CDR1 DFQATT and CDR2 SNEGSKA (reference sequence).

This rearrangement joins TRBV20-1 to TRBJ2-3; TRBD2 aligns across 11 bases. Sequencing was performed on PBMCs from the stem cell graft donor, taken from the stem cell graft. This receptor was identified in a human donor who donated a stem cell graft to a child with acute myeloid leukemia. The CDR3 nucleotides are TGCAGTGCACCAACTAGCGGGAGTGGTACAGATACGCAGTATTTT. Protein sequence: CSAPTSGSGTDTQYF.